The 24 T cell receptor beta chains reported below all come from one sample, sequenced in a study of T-cell memory formation after mild COVID-19 (dated by TCRdb to the early 2020s). The library was built by means of 5' RACE. The data were produced on an Illumina NovaSeq 6000. TCRdb handled the public reads itself, with Q25 trimming in fastp and clone calling in MiXCR, and kept productive beta chains. Every CDR3 protein is listed once, alongside the most common genes and DNA of its rows. The sample includes 350,000 to 500,000 distinct CDR3 sequences, with roughly 20% observed a single time. The ten largest clones add up to around 8.4% of the sample. The sequenced sample was PBMCs or a T cell subset sorted from them (not recorded which). These receptors came from an adult woman who had mild COVID-19 (a few samples of this study predate the infection). The sample titles of this study are shuffled in the database, so cell type and time point are left out; the donor was told from shared clones.

The rearrangement joins TRBV9 to TRBJ2-5, with 8 bases identical to TRBD1. The junction had 9 bases not matched to a gene; V was cut back by 6 bases and J by 5 bases. Germline CDR1 reads SGDLS; CDR2 reads YYNGEE. The CDR3 has 14 residues. The CDR3 DNA reads TGTGCCAGCACCCGGACAGGGCCTGGGGAGACCCAGTACTTC. It is translated as CASTRTGPGETQYF.

This clonotype was counted at least ten times. The chain links TRBV12-3 or TRBV12-4 to TRBJ2-3; no reliable D call. The CDR3 consists of 15 residues. V lost 2 bases, J lost 2 bases, and 11 bases lay in between. CDR3 in DNA: TGTGCCAGCAGTTTATCCCCGCGGCACACAGATACGCAGTATTTT. This codes for CASSLSPRHTDTQYF.

This clonotype occurred a few times. The genes are TRBV7-8 and TRBJ2-7; 14 nucleotides align to TRBD2. This CDR3 has 17 amino acids. Germline CDR1 and CDR2: SGHVS and FQNEAQ. Unmatched junction bases numbered 12, after V lost 4 bases and J lost 7 bases. CDR3 protein: CASSSGLAGVGEREQYF. CDR3 nucleotides: TGTGCCAGCAGCTCGGGACTAGCGGGAGTAGGGGAAAGGGAGCAGTACTTC.

There are a few counts of this clonotype. The chain links TRBV7-6 to TRBJ1-5; no definite D call. The CDR3 consists of 14 residues. The V gene lost 0 bases and the J gene lost 4 bases, with 7 bases spanning the gap. CDR1 SGHVS and CDR2 FNYEAQ come from the germline V gene. The CDR3 reads CASSLAEGNQPQHF. The CDR3 coding sequence is TGTGCCAGCAGCTTAGCGGAGGGAAATCAGCCCCAGCATTTT.

The chain employs TRBV6-5 and TRBJ1-1; D not certain. V gave up 7 bases and J gave up 4 bases, with 16 bases separating them. Germline lookup yields CDR1 MNHEY and CDR2 SVGAGI. This CDR3 has 14 residues. CDR3 nucleotides: TGTGCCAGCATGGTGGGTCAAGGTTCCACTGAAGCTTTCTTT. Protein: CASMVGQGSTEAFF.

This clonotype was observed many times. J is TRBJ2-7 and V is TRBV14; a possible D gene is TRBD1 (5 bases). V lost 2 bases and J 2 bases, leaving 10 bases between the germline ends. CDR1 is SGHDN, CDR2 FVKESK, per germline. CDR3 length: 14 residues. CDR3 sequence: CASSQQTVTYEQYF. As DNA, the CDR3 is TGTGCCAGCAGCCAACAGACAGTTACCTACGAGCAGTACTTC.

This clonotype was seen more than once but under ten times. The V and J genes are TRBV5-5 and TRBJ1-5; D is ambiguous. The CDR3 is 18 residues long. From germline, CDR1 is SGHKS and CDR2 YYEKEE (reference sequence). With 4 bases removed from V and 0 bases from J, the gap between germline ends came to 20 bases. In nucleotides, the CDR3 is TGTGCCAGCAGCCCAGAGAGGGAAACTGCCTCTAGCAATCAGCCCCAGCATTTT. The encoded protein is CASSPERETASSNQPQHF.

The chain is built from TRBV20-1 and TRBJ1-3; no firm D call. Germline values: CDR1 DFQATT, CDR2 SNEGSKA (reference sequence). The CDR3 has 13 amino acids. V was pared by 7 bases and J by 3 bases, with 13 bases between. The DNA of the CDR3 is TGCAGTGGAAAGGTCCCCGGTGGAAACACCATATATTTT. Amino acids: CSGKVPGGNTIYF.

V usage is TRBV20-1 and J usage is TRBJ1-2; D possibly corresponds to TRBD1 (5 bases). The CDR3 length is 15 residues. V lost 2 bases and J lost 7, with 20 bases in between. CDR1 DFQATT and CDR2 SNEGSKA come from the germline V gene (reference sequence). CDR3 coding DNA: TGCAGTGCTAGACAGGCCCTCGAGGGGCATCTTGGCTACACCTTC. Translated, it gives CSARQALEGHLGYTF.

There are a few counts of this clonotype. The rearrangement joins TRBV11-3 to TRBJ2-7; no reliable D call. Germline V CDR1 and CDR2: SGHNT, YENEEA. V shed 5 bases and J shed 6 bases, with 8 bases lying between them. The CDR3 is made up of 11 amino acids. CDR3 in DNA: TGTGCCAGCAGCGGGCGGAGCGAGCAGTACTTC. Encoded protein: CASSGRSEQYF.

In this sample, this clonotype turned up many times. The chain recombines TRBV11-2 with TRBJ2-5; possible D gene TRBD1, 6 bases. CDR1 is SGHAT, CDR2 FQNNGV, per germline. This CDR3 spans 15 amino acids. Trimming shortened V by 4 bases and J by 5 bases, and 17 bases separated the two germline ends. CDR3 protein: CASSSTGDKWETQYF. In DNA form, the CDR3 reads TGTGCCAGCAGCTCAACCGGGGACAAGTGGGAGACCCAGTACTTC.

The chain has TRBV18 and TRBJ2-6; D is undetermined. From germline, CDR1 is KGHSH and CDR2 LQKENI. The CDR3 is 15 residues long. V was cut by 5 bases and J by 0 bases, with 8 bases left in between. CDR3 nucleotides: TGTGCCAGCTCATACATAGTCTCTGGGGCCAACGTCCTGACTTTC. It encodes CASSYIVSGANVLTF.

The chain has TRBV7-9 and TRBJ1-3; possibly TRBD1 for D (6 bases). The length of the CDR3 is 16 residues. V dropped 4 bases and J dropped 4 bases, with 17 bases sitting between them. Germline V gives CDR1 SEHNR, CDR2 FQNEAQ (reference sequence). The CDR3 sequence is CASSYTQQGYGNTIYF. The CDR3 coding sequence is TGTGCCAGCAGCTACACCCAACAGGGCTACGGAAACACCATATATTTT.

The rearrangement joins TRBV7-6 to TRBJ2-7; 14 nucleotides match TRBD2. The CDR3 covers 18 residues. CDR1 is SGHVS and CDR2 is FNYEAQ in the germline V gene. V was clipped by 5 bases and J by 0 bases; unmatched bases: 9. The CDR3 spells CASSPGLAGGTDSYEQYF. DNA of the CDR3: TGTGCCAGCAGCCCAGGACTAGCGGGAGGTACTGACTCCTACGAGCAGTACTTC.

This clonotype has only a few counts. The chain links TRBV7-3 to TRBJ2-1; 7 bases map to TRBD1. The CDR3 totals 14 residues. The germline V gene has CDR1 SGHTA and CDR2 FQGTGA. The junction had 2 bases not matched to a gene; V was cut back by 2 bases and J by 4 bases. CDR3 amino acids: CASSLGTEYNEQFF. The DNA of the CDR3 is TGTGCCAGCAGCTTAGGGACAGAATACAATGAGCAGTTCTTC. Variable domain in full (rest from reference TRBV7-3 and TRBJ2-1): GAGVSQTPSNKVTEKGKYVELRCDPISGHTALYWYRQSLGQGPEFLIYFQGTGAADDSGLPNDRFFAVRPEGSVSTLKIQRTERGDSAVYLCASSLGTEYNEQFFGPGTRLTVL.

This chain uses TRBV6-6 with TRBJ2-7, with 13 bases that match TRBD2. This CDR3 region has 13 residues. Unmatched junction bases numbered 5, after V lost 2 bases and J lost 13 bases. Germline V gene data show CDR1 as MNHNY and CDR2 as SVGAGI (reference sequence). CDR3 protein: CASSYTGTSGIYF. CDR3 in DNA: TGTGCCAGCAGTTACACCGGGACTAGCGGGATTTACTTC.

The gene calls are TRBV2 and TRBJ2-1, with 14 nucleotides matching TRBD2. The CDR3 has 18 residues. J gave up 0 bases and V 5 bases, and 6 bases lay outside the gene matches. Germline CDR1 is SNHLY and CDR2 is FYNNEI. DNA of the CDR3: TGTGCCAGCAGTACCCCCGGGACTAGCGGGAGCTCCTACAATGAGCAGTTCTTC. This translates into CASSTPGTSGSSYNEQFF.

The chain recombines TRBV7-6 with TRBJ1-1, with D possibly matching TRBD1 (5 bases). In germline, CDR1 is SGHVS, CDR2 FNYEAQ. The CDR3 consists of 13 residues. V shed 3 bases and J shed 8 bases, with 13 bases lying between them. CDR3 DNA sequence: TGTGCCAGCAGCTTCGGAGGGGCCGGAGAAGCTTTCTTT. It encodes CASSFGGAGEAFF.

This clonotype occurred many times. The J gene is TRBJ2-7, the V gene TRBV5-6; TRBD1 matches at 9 bases. CDR1 is SGHDT and CDR2 is YYEEEE in the germline V gene. The length of the CDR3 is 14 residues. V lost 1 base, J lost 5 bases, and 4 bases stayed unmatched. The DNA of the CDR3 is TGTGCCAGCAGCTTGACAGGGGGCGAAGACGAGCAGTACTTC. Its protein product is CASSLTGGEDEQYF. Drawing the rest from reference TRBV5-6 and TRBJ2-7, the complete variable domain is DAGVTQSPTHLIKTRGQQVTLRCSPKSGHDTVSWYQQALGQGPQFIFQYYEEEERQRGNFPDRFSGHQFPNYSSELNVNALLLGDSALYLCASSLTGGEDEQYFGPGTRLTVT.

In nucleotides, the CDR3 is TGTGCCAGCAGCTTACAGTCGGGGAGTTTACCCACAGATACGCAGTATTTT. Translation gives CASSLQSGSLPTDTQYF. V is TRBV7-2 and J is TRBJ2-3; a possible D gene is TRBD2 (5 bases). Germline-derived CDR1 and CDR2 are SGHTA and FQGNSA. This CDR3 has 17 amino acids. Trimming stripped 2 bases from V and 2 bases from J, with 17 bases between.

This clonotype is a singleton in its sample. The chain carries TRBV24-1 and TRBJ2-3; TRBD1 aligns across 8 bases. V shed 2 bases and J 4 bases; nucleotides not matched to a gene: 4. The CDR3 spans 15 residues. The germline gives CDR1 KGHDR, CDR2 SFDVKD. CDR3: CATSDSGTGSDTQYF. For the CDR3, the DNA is TGTGCCACCAGTGATTCCGGGACAGGTTCAGATACGCAGTATTTT.

A few counts support this clonotype. The chain carries TRBV20-1 and TRBJ2-3; D is undetermined. From germline, CDR1 is DFQATT and CDR2 SNEGSKA (reference sequence). The CDR3 is 14 amino acids. Trimming removed 0 bases at V and 4 bases at J, with 11 bases between. This CDR3 is CSAREGSRSDTQYF. The CDR3 DNA reads as TGCAGTGCTAGAGAAGGTAGCAGGTCAGATACGCAGTATTTT.

The chain recombines TRBV24-1 with TRBJ1-1; TRBD1 matches 7 bases. CDR3 length: 16 amino acids. Per the germline V gene, CDR1 is KGHDR and CDR2 is SFDVKD. V was clipped by 1 base and J by 1 base; unmatched bases: 5. CDR3 residues: CATSDFQRTGNTEAFF. The CDR3 nucleotides are TGTGCCACCAGTGATTTCCAAAGGACAGGGAACACTGAAGCTTTCTTT.

This clonotype was found a few times. V and J are TRBV7-9 and TRBJ1-2, with 9 bases identical to TRBD1. CDR3 length: 16 residues. Looked up from germline, CDR1 is SEHNR and CDR2 is FQNEAQ (reference sequence). After removal of 1 base from V and 4 bases from J, the junction contained 7 bases not matched to a gene. The CDR3 is CASSLGGTGLSYGYTF. Written as DNA, the CDR3 is TGTGCCAGCAGCTTAGGTGGGACAGGGCTGTCCTATGGCTACACCTTC.